These 18 T cell receptor beta chains came from one sample sequenced in a study of blood T cell repertoires in COVID-19. Measured with immunoSEQ multiplex PCR; TCRdb has only the in-frame clones, and not every one. The sample shows a few hundred thousand clones, 85% to 90% of them seen only once. Sequencing used peripheral blood. These receptors were taken from a woman aged 50 to 60 with COVID-19, enrolled during active disease.

The chain is built from TRBV29-1 and TRBJ2-1, with 14 nucleotides matching TRBD2. CDR1 is SQVTM and CDR2 is ANQGSEA in the germline V gene. V trimming: 4 bases; J trimming: 6 bases; junction bases outside the gene matches: 5. The CDR3 is 15 amino acids. The CDR3 DNA sequence: TGCAGCGTTGTCTTGGGACTAGCGGGAGTCAATGAGCAGTTCTTC. As protein: CSVVLGLAGVNEQFF.

The chain is built from TRBV5-1 and TRBJ2-3, with D tentatively TRBD1 (6 bases). The CDR3 has 15 amino acids. With 0 bases removed from V and 3 bases from J, the gap between germline ends came to 11 bases. The germline CDR1 and CDR2 sequences are SGHRS and YFSETQ. The CDR3 DNA follows: TGCGCCAGCAGCTTGGCACTACAGGGTACAGATACGCAGTATTTT. Translation gives CASSLALQGTDTQYF. Using reference TRBV5-1 and TRBJ2-3 for the parts outside the CDR3, the full variable domain is KAGVTQTPRYLIKTRGQQVTLSCSPISGHRSVSWYQQTPGQGLQFLFEYFSETQRNKGNFPGRFSGRQFSNSRSEMNVSTLELGDSALYLCASSLALQGTDTQYFGPGTRLTVL.

The chain employs TRBV27 and TRBJ2-1; D might be TRBD2 (5 bases). Germline loops: CDR1 MNHEY, CDR2 SMNVEV (reference sequence). The CDR3 covers 15 residues. Trimming took 7 bases from V and 8 from J, leaving 21 bases between them. The CDR3 reads CASTPARRGWDEQFF. The DNA of the CDR3 is TGTGCCAGCACCCCTGCGCGTAGAGGGTGGGATGAGCAGTTCTTC.

This chain connects TRBV25-1 to TRBJ2-7, with 10 bases identical to TRBD2. The CDR3 totals 18 residues. J lost 6 bases, V lost 3 bases, and 17 bases had no gene match. Germline CDR1 and CDR2: MGHDK and SYGVNS. CDR3 nucleotide sequence: TGTGCCAGCAGTGAGTTAAGGTCGGCTAGCGGGAGATTTGGCGAGCAGTACTTC. Amino acid sequence: CASSELRSASGRFGEQYF.

V usage is TRBV28 and J usage is TRBJ1-2, with TRBD1 matching over 7 bases. This CDR3 is built from 15 residues. The V gene's germline CDR1 is MDHEN and CDR2 SYDVKM. The V gene end was trimmed by 4 bases and the J gene end by 7 bases; junction bases not matched to a gene: 12. CDR3 in DNA: TGTGCCAGCAGTTCTGAGGGGGCGGCAGGTGGTGGCTACACCTTC. Protein: CASSSEGAAGGGYTF.

In its sample, this clone was seen a few times. The chain employs TRBV6-6 and TRBJ2-1; D ambiguous. The CDR3 spans 14 residues. With 6 bases removed from V and 7 bases from J, the gap between germline ends came to 16 bases. Germline V gene data show CDR1 as MNHNY and CDR2 as SVGAGI (reference sequence). This CDR3 reads CASSPGGTLNEQFF. The CDR3 coding sequence is TGTGCCAGCAGCCCTGGCGGAACACTAAATGAGCAGTTCTTC.

In this sample, this clone turned up a few times. The CDR3 sequence is CASSPVGGRDTEAFF. Here the CDR3 DNA reads TGTGCCAGCAGCCCCGTCGGGGGGCGCGACACTGAAGCTTTCTTT. V and J are TRBV7-6 and TRBJ1-1, with a tentative D call TRBD1 (6 bases). CDR1 SGHVS and CDR2 FNYEAQ come from the germline V gene. V was trimmed by 5 bases and J by 3 bases, leaving 16 bases between them. The CDR3 loop spans 15 amino acids. The variable domain in full, with the rest retrieved from reference TRBV7-6 and TRBJ1-1, is GAGVSQSPRYKVTKRGQDVALRCDPISGHVSLYWYRQALGQGPEFLTYFNYEAQQDKSGLPNDRFSAERPEGSISTLTIQRTEQRDSAMYRCASSPVGGRDTEAFFGQGTRLTVV.

V and J are TRBV30 and TRBJ1-5, with a possible D match to TRBD1 (5 bases). Germline-derived CDR1 and CDR2 are GTSNPN and SVGIG (reference sequence). Trimming removed 0 bases at V and 9 bases at J, with 18 bases between. This CDR3 has 15 amino acids. CDR3 in amino acids: CAWSVGGGSSGPQHF. CDR3 DNA sequence: TGTGCCTGGAGTGTTGGGGGAGGCTCTTCTGGGCCCCAGCATTTT.

The chain is built from TRBV18 and TRBJ2-7; D might be TRBD2 (5 bases). The germline gives CDR1 KGHSH, CDR2 LQKENI. The CDR3 runs 14 residues. Trimming stripped 2 bases from V and 1 base from J, with 9 bases between. The CDR3 region has the DNA TGTGCCAGCTCACCAAGGGCGGGTTCCTACGAGCAGTACTTC. Protein: CASSPRAGSYEQYF.

The J gene is TRBJ1-1, the V gene TRBV19; no definite D call. Germline values: CDR1 LNHDA, CDR2 SQIVND (reference sequence). The germline V and J ends were trimmed by 3 bases and 1 base, with 6 bases remaining between them. There are 13 residues in the CDR3. The CDR3 loop reads CASSISANTEAFF. In DNA form, the CDR3 reads TGTGCCAGTAGTATCAGTGCGAACACTGAAGCTTTCTTT. Drawing the rest from reference TRBV19 and TRBJ1-1, the complete variable domain is DGGITQSPKYLFRKEGQNVTLSCEQNLNHDAMYWYRQDPGQGLRLIYYSQIVNDFQKGDIAEGYSVSREKKESFPLTVTSAQKNPTAFYLCASSISANTEAFFGQGTRLTVV.

The chain uses TRBV30 and TRBJ1-1; TRBD1 matches 8 bases. The CDR3 consists of 14 residues. V dropped 4 bases and J dropped 0; count of bases not matched to a gene: 4. CDR1 is GTSNPN and CDR2 is SVGIG in the germline V gene (reference sequence). The CDR3 reads CAWTRGRLNTEAFF. The CDR3, as DNA: TGTGCCTGGACCAGGGGGCGCCTGAACACTGAAGCTTTCTTT.

V gene TRBV6-5 combines with J gene TRBJ1-1, with D unresolved. Trimming removed 7 bases from V and 1 base from J, with 16 bases in between. Per the germline V gene, CDR1 is MNHEY and CDR2 is SVGAGI. The CDR3 length is 15 residues. The CDR3: CASTAGGVGNTEAFF. Written as DNA, the CDR3 is TGTGCCAGCACCGCCGGCGGGGTGGGGAACACTGAAGCTTTCTTT.

The chain recombines TRBV28 with TRBJ1-5; D gene ambiguous. The germline gives CDR1 MDHEN, CDR2 SYDVKM. V dropped 6 bases and J dropped 5 bases, with 8 bases sitting between them. The CDR3 is 12 amino acids. CDR3 protein: CASSLFDQPQHF. In nucleotides, the CDR3 is TGTGCCAGCAGCCTGTTTGATCAGCCCCAGCATTTT. Drawing the rest from reference TRBV28 and TRBJ1-5, the complete variable domain is DVKVTQSSRYLVKRTGEKVFLECVQDMDHENMFWYRQDPGLGLRLIYFSYDVKMKEKGDIPEGYSVSREKKERFSLILESASTNQTSMYLCASSLFDQPQHFGDGTRLSIL.

A single count supports this clone. The chain combines TRBV11-3 with TRBJ1-6; possibly TRBD1 for D (6 bases). CDR3 length: 15 amino acids. Deletions cut 5 bases from V and 7 bases from J, with 15 bases between. Germline V lookup: CDR1 SGHNT, CDR2 YENEEA. The CDR3 sequence: CASSPTGMGNSPLHF. The CDR3 DNA sequence: TGTGCCAGCAGCCCAACAGGGATGGGGAATTCACCCCTCCACTTT.

The V and J genes are TRBV19 and TRBJ2-1; 12 bases line up with TRBD2. The CDR3 is made up of 18 amino acids. V lost 2 bases and J lost 3; bases outside the gene matches: 8. Germline lookup yields CDR1 LNHDA and CDR2 SQIVND (reference sequence). The DNA for the CDR3 is TGTGCCAGTAGTATAAAAGCTAGCGGGGGGGCTGTCTACAATGAGCAGTTCTTC. It translates to CASSIKASGGAVYNEQFF.

V is TRBV5-4 and J is TRBJ1-1; 9 nucleotides match TRBD1. Germline V CDR1 and CDR2: SGHNT, YYREEE (reference sequence). The length of the CDR3 is 15 residues. With 4 bases clipped from V and 4 bases from J, the junction kept 8 bases outside the gene matches. The CDR3 is CASSPRTGVGTEAFF. CDR3 nucleotide sequence: TGTGCCAGCAGCCCCCGGACAGGGGTTGGCACTGAAGCTTTCTTT. The full variable domain, rest sourced from reference TRBV5-4 and TRBJ1-1, is ETGVTQSPTHLIKTRGQQVTLRCSSQSGHNTVSWYQQALGQGPQFIFQYYREEENGRGNFPPRFSGLQFPNYSSELNVNALELDDSALYLCASSPRTGVGTEAFFGQGTRLTVV.

The V and J genes are TRBV28 and TRBJ2-2; 8 bases are a match to TRBD1. This CDR3 spans 16 amino acids. Losses at the gene ends were 5 bases for V and 4 bases for J; bases not matched to a gene: 9. Germline loops: CDR1 MDHEN, CDR2 SYDVKM. In DNA, the CDR3 is TGTGCCAGCAGTCAGACAGGGGTGGTACGCACCGGGGAGCTGTTTTTT. Translated, it gives CASSQTGVVRTGELFF.

The chain has TRBV30 and TRBJ1-1; a possible D gene is TRBD1 (5 bases). Trimming took off 3 bases at V and 7 bases at J, with 9 bases between the two ends. Per the germline V gene, CDR1 is GTSNPN and CDR2 is SVGIG (reference sequence). The CDR3 contains 11 residues. CDR3 sequence reads: CAWRGHFEAFF. In DNA, the CDR3 is TGTGCCTGGAGAGGACACTTTGAAGCTTTCTTT.